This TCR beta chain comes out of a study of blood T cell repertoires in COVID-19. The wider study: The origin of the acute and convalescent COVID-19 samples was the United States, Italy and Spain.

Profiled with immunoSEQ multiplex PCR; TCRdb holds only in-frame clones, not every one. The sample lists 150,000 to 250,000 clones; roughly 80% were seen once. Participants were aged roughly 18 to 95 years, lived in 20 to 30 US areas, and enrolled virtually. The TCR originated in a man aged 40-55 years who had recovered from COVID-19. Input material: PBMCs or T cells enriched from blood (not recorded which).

The CDR3 sequence is CASSVRGGFRNTIYF. Written as DNA, the CDR3 is TGTGCCAGCAGCGTTCGGGGGGGTTTTAGAAACACCATATATTTT. The V call is TRBV11-2, the J call TRBJ1-3; TRBD1 is a possible D gene (5 bases). The V gene's germline CDR1 is SGHAT and CDR2 FQNNGV. This CDR3 comprises 15 residues. V gave up 5 bases and J gave up 5 bases, with 16 bases separating them.